The 5 T cell receptor beta chains presented below share a single source sample, sequenced in a study of blood T cell repertoires in COVID-19. Sequencing was performed with immunoSEQ multiplex PCR; in TCRdb, only in-frame clones are kept and a portion is missing. The repertoire holds over 150,000 clones, with around four fifths as singletons. The specimen was peripheral blood. The receptors were sampled from a woman aged 80 or over with acute or convalescent COVID-19.

The genes are TRBV19 and TRBJ2-2, with D tentatively TRBD1 (6 bases). The germline CDR1 and CDR2 sequences are LNHDA and SQIVND (reference sequence). The CDR3 contains 15 residues. V lost 7 bases and J lost 4, with 16 bases in between. For the CDR3, the DNA is TGTGCCAGTACCAAAACTCAGGGGCCCACCGGGGAGCTGTTTTTT. Protein product: CASTKTQGPTGELFF.

The chain carries TRBV11-2 and TRBJ2-7; possibly TRBD1 for D (5 bases). The CDR3 extends over 14 amino acids. Germline V CDR1 and CDR2: SGHAT, FQNNGV. Trimming shortened V by 2 bases and J by 2 bases, and 10 bases separated the two germline ends. This CDR3 is CASSLSQGTYEQYF. The CDR3 bases are TGTGCCAGCAGCTTATCCCAGGGCACCTACGAGCAGTACTTC.

The V call is TRBV11-2, the J call TRBJ1-2; a weak D match, TRBD1 (6 bases). The V gene's germline CDR1 is SGHAT and CDR2 FQNNGV. The CDR3 contains 15 residues. The V gene lost 1 base and the J gene lost 8 bases, with 17 bases spanning the gap. The CDR3 coding sequence is TGTGCCAGCAGCTTAGCCCAGAACAGGGCCGAGGGCTACACCTTC. Protein: CASSLAQNRAEGYTF.

The V and J genes are TRBV5-1 and TRBJ2-1; no clear D. There are 15 residues in the CDR3. CDR1 and CDR2 from the germline V gene are SGHRS and YFSETQ. V shed 7 bases and J shed 7 bases, with 21 bases lying between them. The CDR3 reads CASARYGGRRNEQFF. Written as DNA, the CDR3 is TGCGCCAGCGCCCGGTACGGCGGTCGGAGAAATGAGCAGTTCTTC.

The chain has TRBV30 and TRBJ1-4, with 7 bases fitting TRBD1. Unmatched junction bases numbered 5, after V lost 0 bases and J lost 7 bases. Germline CDR1 and CDR2: GTSNPN and SVGIG (reference sequence). The CDR3 length is 14 residues. The CDR3 sequence is CAWSVQGGSEKLFF. In DNA form, the CDR3 reads TGTGCCTGGAGTGTACAAGGGGGCAGTGAAAAACTGTTTTTT.